This T cell receptor (beta chain) derives from a study of beta chain features in type 1 diabetes. Study-level points and caveats: Researchers report that Type 1 diabetes patients had moderately but significantly shorter TCRB CDR3s across all four CD4+ subsets.

With 4 bases removed from V and 2 bases from J, the gap between germline ends came to 10 bases. The germline CDR1 and CDR2 sequences are SQVTM and ANQGSEA. The CDR3 length is 13 residues. A single count supports this clone. The antigen is not known. Expressed TCRB transcripts were sequenced because the isolated RNA had all been reverse transcribed beforehand. Only in-frame clones appear in the TCRdb table, and some are missing; sequencing was by immunoSEQ multiplex PCR. The table has 45,000 to 60,000 clones, approximately 60% seen once. The sequenced sample was stem cell memory CD4+ T cells from blood. The J gene is TRBJ2-3, the V gene TRBV29-1, with unresolved D. This clonotype was sampled from a woman aged 25 to 39 with type 1 diabetes. The CDR3 is CSVASLNTDTQYF. The CDR3 nucleotides are TGCAGCGTTGCAAGCCTAAACACAGATACGCAGTATTTT.